The rows below give T cell receptor beta chains drawn from one sample of a study of cytomegalovirus exposure and HLA in healthy donors. Method: immunoSEQ multiplex PCR; TCRdb's copy keeps in-frame clones and lacks some. This table has under 200,000 clones, around 80% appearing once. Sequencing used PBMCs. Receptor source: a male donor in good health and CMV-seronegative. Each CDR3 is given with its conserved first and last residue. The order of the fields is D gene, clone size, J gene, V gene, CDR3 DNA, CDR3 protein. A D gene is named only where the DNA matches it firmly. Rows may omit the clone size; those that give it use once, few, many or a size class.

NA	few	TRBJ1-1	TRBV7-9	TGTGCCAGCAGCTTTTACCACAGGCAGAACACTGAAGCTTTCTTT	CASSFYHRQNTEAFF
NA	NA	TRBJ1-3	TRBV19	TGTGCCAGTAGGAGAGTGGGGGCATCTGGAAACACCATATATTTT	CASRRVGASGNTIYF
NA	once	TRBJ1-2	TRBV28	TGTGCCAGCAGTTTGGCAGCGTATGGCTACACCTTC	CASSLAAYGYTF
TRBD1	once	TRBJ2-7	TRBV6-5	TGTGCCAGCAGTTTACGACAGGGGGGCAACGAGCAGTACTTC	CASSLRQGGNEQYF
TRBD2	NA	TRBJ2-2	TRBV27	TGTGCCAGCAGTGGGCCTAGCGGGCTGGACACCGGGGAGCTGTTTTTT	CASSGPSGLDTGELFF
TRBD2	once	TRBJ2-7	TRBV15	TGTGCCACCAGCACGAGGACGGGAGGATCCTACGAGCAGTACTTC	CATSTRTGGSYEQYF
NA	NA	TRBJ1-1	TRBV5-1	TGCGCCAGCAGGTTACAGGGGAACACTGAAGCTTTCTTT	CASRLQGNTEAFF
NA	NA	TRBJ1-1	TRBV5-5	TGTGCCAGCAGCTTTGGGGCAGGCCCCCTGAACACTGAAGCTTTCTTT	CASSFGAGPLNTEAFF
TRBD1	many	TRBJ1-1	TRBV5-1	TGCGCCAGCATGAGGACAGGGCAAGGGAATACTGAAGCTTTCTTT	CASMRTGQGNTEAFF
TRBD1	NA	TRBJ2-2	TRBV19	TGTGCCAGTAGTACCGGACAGGGGCAAAGTAACACCGGGGAGCTGTTTTTT	CASSTGQGQSNTGELFF
TRBD2	once	TRBJ2-1	TRBV7-9	TGTGCCAGCAGCTTAGCAGCGGGAGGGACCTACAATGAGCAGTTCTTC	CASSLAAGGTYNEQFF
TRBD1	once	TRBJ1-1	TRBV7-9	TGTGCCAGCAGCTTTATTCCACAGGGGGCTAACACTGAAGCTTTCTTT	CASSFIPQGANTEAFF
NA	few	TRBJ2-6	TRBV7-9	TGTGCCAGCGTACAGGGAGGGTCTGGGGCCAACGTCCTGACTTTC	CASVQGGSGANVLTF
NA	few	TRBJ2-3	TRBV10-3	TGTGCCATCAGTGAAATGCGGGGTTCTAGCACAGATACGCAGTATTTT	CAISEMRGSSTDTQYF
NA	NA	TRBJ1-5	TRBV6-6	TGTGCCAGCAGTCGGGGGGACGGAAATAGCAATCAGCCCCAGCATTTT	CASSRGDGNSNQPQHF
TRBD2	NA	TRBJ2-2	TRBV7-6	TGTGCCAGCAGCTTAGAGGCGGGAGGGAACACCGGGGAGCTGTTTTTT	CASSLEAGGNTGELFF
NA	few	TRBJ1-1	TRBV11-3	TGTGCCAGCAGCACCGGACAGAACACTGAAGCTTTCTTT	CASSTGQNTEAFF
NA	NA	TRBJ2-2	TRBV6-1	TGTGCCAGCAGTGAAGAAGGTGGAGGAGGACGGGAGCTGTTTTTT	CASSEEGGGGRELFF
NA	NA	TRBJ2-1	TRBV6-5	TGTGCCAGCAGAGCCGGGGGAGCCCTCTACAATGAGCAGTTCTTC	CASRAGGALYNEQFF
TRBD2	once	TRBJ2-3	TRBV7-2	TGTGCCAGCAGCGGGACTAGCGGCTACACAGATACGCAGTATTTT	CASSGTSGYTDTQYF
NA	NA	TRBJ2-3	TRBV6-5	TGTGCCAGCAGTTACTACGGCGGACAAGGAGCAGATACGCAGTATTTT	CASSYYGGQGADTQYF
TRBD2	few	TRBJ2-3	TRBV5-4	TGTGCCAGCAGCTTGGGGGCCAGCGGGACCACAGATACGCAGTATTTT	CASSLGASGTTDTQYF
NA	NA	TRBJ2-5	TRBV30	TGTGCCTGTGTACCCGGTCTCCACCAAGAGACCCAGTACTTC	CACVPGLHQETQYF
TRBD1	once	TRBJ1-5	TRBV19	TGTGCCAGTAGTATCGGGACAGGACCTAATCAGCCCCAGCATTTT	CASSIGTGPNQPQHF
NA	few	TRBJ2-7	TRBV6-9	TGTGCCAGCAGTTACAGGTACGAGCAGTACTTC	CASSYRYEQYF
TRBD1	NA	TRBJ1-6	TRBV18	TGTGCCAGCTCAGACAGGGGGCTACCCCTCCACTTT	CASSDRGLPLHF
TRBD1	NA	TRBJ1-5	TRBV7-9	TGTGCCAGCAGCTCGGGACAGGGGGTATATAGCAATCAGCCCCAGCATTTT	CASSSGQGVYSNQPQHF
TRBD1	NA	TRBJ2-1	TRBV19	TGTGCCAGTAGTTCCGGACAGGACAATGAGCAGTTCTTC	CASSSGQDNEQFF
NA	NA	TRBJ1-5	TRBV7-2	TGTGCCAGCAGCTTAGCCCAGGGACTGGCCCAGCATTTT	CASSLAQGLAQHF
NA	NA	TRBJ2-1	TRBV27	TGTGCCAGCGGCCCCGTACAGGGTACCTACAATGAGCAGTTCTTC	CASGPVQGTYNEQFF
NA	NA	TRBJ1-2	TRBV6-6	TGTGCCAGCAGTTACTCGCAGGTCTATGGCTACACCTTC	CASSYSQVYGYTF
NA	NA	TRBJ1-2	TRBV10-3	TGTGCCAGCAGCCAGGGGCACCGAGGGGGCTACACCTTC	CASSQGHRGGYTF
NA	NA	TRBJ1-1	TRBV28	TGTGCCAGCAGCCCCGAAGCGCCGGTGAACACTGAAGCTTTCTTT	CASSPEAPVNTEAFF
NA	NA	TRBJ1-2	TRBV19	TGTGCCAGTAGTATTTTCGGGGACTATGGCTACACCTTC	CASSIFGDYGYTF
TRBD2	NA	TRBJ2-5	TRBV6-5	TGTGCCAGCAGGACTAGCGGGAAACAAGAGACCCAGTACTTC	CASRTSGKQETQYF
NA	NA	TRBJ1-5	TRBV27	TGTGCCAGCAGTTTATCGGGGGCAGGGCAGCCCCAGCATTTT	CASSLSGAGQPQHF
TRBD2	NA	TRBJ2-2	TRBV6-5	TGTGCCAGCAGTCGGGAACTAGCGGGTGGGGAGCTGTTTTTT	CASSRELAGGELFF
NA	NA	TRBJ1-6	TRBV6-5	TGTGCCAGCAGTTACTCGAACAGGCAGAATTCACCCCTCCACTTT	CASSYSNRQNSPLHF
NA	NA	TRBJ2-7	TRBV5-1	TGCGCCAGCAGCTGGACGGTCGGGGTCTACGAGCAGTACTTC	CASSWTVGVYEQYF
NA	once	TRBJ1-5	TRBV7-9	TGTGCCAGCAGCTTACGAGGGAGCAATCAGCCCCAGCATTTT	CASSLRGSNQPQHF
TRBD2	NA	TRBJ2-7	TRBV4-1	TGCGCCAGCAGCCACTTACTAGCGGACCACTACGAGCAGTACTTC	CASSHLLADHYEQYF
TRBD2	NA	TRBJ2-1	TRBV27	TGTGCCAGCAGTACCCCGGGGGGACTAGCGGCCTACAATGAGCAGTTCTTC	CASSTPGGLAAYNEQFF
NA	few	TRBJ2-3	TRBV30	TGTGCCTGGAGCCCGGGGGTTACGCAGTATTTT	CAWSPGVTQYF
NA	NA	TRBJ1-1	TRBV20-1	TGCAGTGCTTGGGGGGGGAATGAAGCTTTCTTT	CSAWGGNEAFF
NA	once	TRBJ2-7	TRBV6-5	TGTGCCAGCAGTTACTCGTACAAGCAGTACTTC	CASSYSYKQYF